This T cell receptor beta chain was observed in a study of blood T cell repertoires in COVID-19. About the research overall: Sites in the United States, Italy and Spain provided acute and convalescent COVID-19 samples.

The CDR3 totals 16 residues. Germline V lookup: CDR1 LGHNT, CDR2 FRNRAP. Trimming cost V 0 bases and J 0 bases; bases outside gene matches: 3. Generated by immunoSEQ multiplex PCR, the TCRdb table keeps only in-frame clones and is missing some. This sample yields more than 150,000 clones, of which over 70% are seen a single time; 10% to 15% belongs to the top ten. The chain couples TRBV12-5 to TRBJ1-2, with 8 bases matching TRBD1. The clonotype was recovered from an older woman who had recovered from COVID-19. Sequenced sample: PBMCs or T cells enriched from blood (not recorded which). The CDR3 sequence is CASGLVPGGPNYGYTF. The CDR3 coding sequence is TGTGCTAGTGGTTTGGTACCAGGGGGCCCTAACTATGGCTACACCTTC.